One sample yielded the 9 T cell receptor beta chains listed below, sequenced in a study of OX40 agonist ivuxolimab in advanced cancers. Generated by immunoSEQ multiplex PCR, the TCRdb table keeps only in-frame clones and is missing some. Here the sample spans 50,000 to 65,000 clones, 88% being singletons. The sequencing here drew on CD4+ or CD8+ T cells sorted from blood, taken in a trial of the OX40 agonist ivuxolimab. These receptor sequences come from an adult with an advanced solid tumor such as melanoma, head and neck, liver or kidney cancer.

The CDR3 is CAGLSHQYTGELFF. The CDR3 nucleotides read TGTGCCGGACTATCCCATCAGTACACCGGGGAGCTGTTTTTT. The rearrangement joins TRBV30 to TRBJ2-2; the D gene is possibly TRBD2 (6 bases). CDR1 and CDR2 from the germline V gene are GTSNPN and SVGIG (reference sequence). The CDR3 length is 14 residues. V was pared by 8 bases and J by 3 bases, with 16 bases between. Supplemented by reference TRBV30 and TRBJ2-2, the full variable domain reads SQTIHQWPATLVQPVGSPLSLECTVEGTSNPNLYWYRQAAGRGLQLLFYSVGIGQISSEVPQNLSASRPQDRQFILSSKKLLLSDSGFYLCAGLSHQYTGELFFGEGSRLTVL.

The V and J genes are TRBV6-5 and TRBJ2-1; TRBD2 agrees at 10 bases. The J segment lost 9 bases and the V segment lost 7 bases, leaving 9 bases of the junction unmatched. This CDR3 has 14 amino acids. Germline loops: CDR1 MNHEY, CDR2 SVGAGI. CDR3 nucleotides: TGTGCCAGCACCACTAGCGGGACCCTGGGTGAGCAGTTCTTC. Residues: CASTTSGTLGEQFF.

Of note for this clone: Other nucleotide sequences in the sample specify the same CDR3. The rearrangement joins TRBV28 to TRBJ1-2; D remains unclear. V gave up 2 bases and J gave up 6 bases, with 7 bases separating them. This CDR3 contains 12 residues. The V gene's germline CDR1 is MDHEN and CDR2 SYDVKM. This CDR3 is CASSLSKDGYTF. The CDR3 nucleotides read TGTGCCAGCAGTTTAAGTAAAGATGGCTACACCTTC.

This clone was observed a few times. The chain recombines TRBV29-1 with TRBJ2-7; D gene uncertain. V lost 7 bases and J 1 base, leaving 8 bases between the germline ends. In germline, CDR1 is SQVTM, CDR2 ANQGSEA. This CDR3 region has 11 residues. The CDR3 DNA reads TGCAGCGGCTTGGGTTCCTACGAGCAGTACTTC. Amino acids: CSGLGSYEQYF.

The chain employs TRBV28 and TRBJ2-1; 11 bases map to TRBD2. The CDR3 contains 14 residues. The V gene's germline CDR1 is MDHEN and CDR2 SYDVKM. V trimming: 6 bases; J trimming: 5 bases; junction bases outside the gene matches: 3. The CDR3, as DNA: TGTGCCAGCAGCGGGACTAGCGGCAACAATGAGCAGTTCTTC. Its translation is CASSGTSGNNEQFF.

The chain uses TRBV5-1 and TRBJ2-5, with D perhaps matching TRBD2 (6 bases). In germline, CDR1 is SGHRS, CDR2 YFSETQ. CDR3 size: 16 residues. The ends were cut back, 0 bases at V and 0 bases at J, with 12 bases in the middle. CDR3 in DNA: TGCGCCAGCAGCTTGGGGGGCGCGGGGTACCAAGAGACCCAGTACTTC. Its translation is CASSLGGAGYQETQYF.

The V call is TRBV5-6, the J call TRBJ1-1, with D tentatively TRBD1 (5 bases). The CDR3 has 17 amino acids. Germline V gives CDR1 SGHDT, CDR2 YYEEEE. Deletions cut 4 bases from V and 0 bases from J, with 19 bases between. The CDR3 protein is CASSPISFKGMNTEAFF. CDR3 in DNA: TGTGCCAGCAGCCCCATATCGTTTAAGGGGATGAACACTGAAGCTTTCTTT.

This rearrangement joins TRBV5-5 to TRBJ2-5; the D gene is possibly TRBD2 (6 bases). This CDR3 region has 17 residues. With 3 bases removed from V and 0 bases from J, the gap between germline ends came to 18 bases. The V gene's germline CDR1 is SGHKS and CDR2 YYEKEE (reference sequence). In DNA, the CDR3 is TGTGCCAGCAGCTGGGGGGAAGACATGGAAAACCAAGAGACCCAGTACTTC. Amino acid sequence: CASSWGEDMENQETQYF.

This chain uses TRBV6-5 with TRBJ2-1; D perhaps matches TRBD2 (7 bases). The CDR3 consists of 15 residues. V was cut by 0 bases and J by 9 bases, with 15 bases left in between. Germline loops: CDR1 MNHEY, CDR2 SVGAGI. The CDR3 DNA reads TGTGCCAGCAGTTACTCGAGTGTTAGGGGGGGTGAGCAGTTCTTC. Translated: CASSYSSVRGGEQFF.